This T cell receptor beta chain was sequenced for a study of blood T cell repertoires in COVID-19. Study overall: PBMCs, B-cell-depleted T cells, or T cells were the source of the cDNA or gDNA that made up the material.

This CDR3 has 15 residues. The ends were cut back, 7 bases at V and 3 bases at J, with 15 bases in the middle. Germline assignment: CDR1 MDHEN and CDR2 SYDVKM. Original handling: Reference gene primers were amplified, and this amplification served to estimate nucleated cell counts. Repertoires were generated with immunoSEQ multiplex PCR, while TCRdb's copy carries only in-frame clones and drops some. That table is the source of V, J and clone size, and D and trimming were worked out from the DNA. The sample includes fewer than 350,000 clones, about 83% seen only once; the top ten take roughly 6.2%. The sample was PBMCs or T cells enriched from blood (not recorded which). The chain joins TRBV28 to TRBJ1-4; D is possibly TRBD1 (5 bases). This TCR came from a woman aged 40 to 50 who had recovered from COVID-19. The CDR3 sequence is CASKGGGQANEKLFF. As DNA, the CDR3 is TGTGCCAGCAAAGGCGGGGGTCAGGCTAATGAAAAACTGTTTTTT.